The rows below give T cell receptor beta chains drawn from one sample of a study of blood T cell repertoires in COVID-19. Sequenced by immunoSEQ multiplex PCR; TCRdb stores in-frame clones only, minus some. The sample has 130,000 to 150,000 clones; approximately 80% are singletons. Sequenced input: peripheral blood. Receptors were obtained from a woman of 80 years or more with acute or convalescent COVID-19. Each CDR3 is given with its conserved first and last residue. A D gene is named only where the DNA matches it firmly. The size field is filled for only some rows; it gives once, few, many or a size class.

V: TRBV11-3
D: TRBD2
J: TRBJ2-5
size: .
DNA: TGTGCCAGCAGCCCACGACAGGGACTAGCCGAGACCCAGTACTTC
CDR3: CASSPRQGLAETQYF

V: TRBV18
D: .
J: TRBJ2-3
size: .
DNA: TGTGCCAGCTCACCCCGACTAGAACACGTAGATACGCAGTATTTT
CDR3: CASSPRLEHVDTQYF

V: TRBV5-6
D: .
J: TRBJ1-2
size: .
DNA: TGTGCCAGCAGTTTGACAGAACTCCATGGCTACACCTTC
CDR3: CASSLTELHGYTF

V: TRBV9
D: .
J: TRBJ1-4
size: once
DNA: TGTGCCAGCAGCGTAGGGCAGGCCGCAGAAAAACTGTTTTTT
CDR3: CASSVGQAAEKLFF

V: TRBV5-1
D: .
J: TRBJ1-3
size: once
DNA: TGCGCCAGCAGCTTGGGGCCAGGGTCTGGAAACACCATATATTTT
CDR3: CASSLGPGSGNTIYF

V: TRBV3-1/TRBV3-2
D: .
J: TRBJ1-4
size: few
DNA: TGTGCCAGCAGCCAATCTAGAACAGGAAACGATGAAAAACTGTTTTTT
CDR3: CASSQSRTGNDEKLFF

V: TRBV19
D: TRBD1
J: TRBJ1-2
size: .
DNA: TGTGCCAGTAGTACGAGAGACAGGGTTGGCTACACCTTC
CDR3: CASSTRDRVGYTF

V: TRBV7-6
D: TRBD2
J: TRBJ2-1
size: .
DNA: TGTGCCAGCAGCCCTTTGGGACTAGCGGGGGGGCTAGATGAGCAGTTCTTC
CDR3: CASSPLGLAGGLDEQFF

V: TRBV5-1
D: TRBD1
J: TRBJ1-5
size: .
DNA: TGCGCCAGCAGCCCCGGGACAGGGAATCAGCCCCAGCATTTT
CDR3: CASSPGTGNQPQHF

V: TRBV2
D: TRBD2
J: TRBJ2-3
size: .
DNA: TGTGCCAGCAGTGAACTGGCCAGCGGGGGGAGTACGCAGTATTTT
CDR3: CASSELASGGSTQYF

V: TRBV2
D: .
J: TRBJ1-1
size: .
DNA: TGTGCCACACAGGCGGAAGGAAACACTGAAGCTTTCTTT
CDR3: CATQAEGNTEAFF

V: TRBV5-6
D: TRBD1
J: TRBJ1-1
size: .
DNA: TGTGCCAGCAGCTTGTTTACCAGGGGGAGCTCTGAAGCTTTCTTT
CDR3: CASSLFTRGSSEAFF

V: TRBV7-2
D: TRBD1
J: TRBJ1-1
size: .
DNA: TGTGCCAGCAACGGACAGGGCAACACTGAAGCTTTCTTT
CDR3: CASNGQGNTEAFF

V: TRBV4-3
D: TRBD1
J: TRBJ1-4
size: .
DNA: TGCGCCAGCAGCCTCTCCGGGACAGGGGAGGAAAAACTGTTTTTT
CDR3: CASSLSGTGEEKLFF

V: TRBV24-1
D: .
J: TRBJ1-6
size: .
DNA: TGTGCCACCAGTGAAAGGGGGTTAAGCTCCTATAATTCACCCCTCCACTTT
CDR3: CATSERGLSSYNSPLHF

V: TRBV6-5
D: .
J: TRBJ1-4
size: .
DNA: TGTGTCACACAATGGCGGGCACACCGGGGTGAAAAACTGTTTTTT
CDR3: CVTQWRAHRGEKLFF

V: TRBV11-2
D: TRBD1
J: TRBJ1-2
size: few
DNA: TGTGCCAGCAGCCTAGGACAGGCAGTGGGCTACACCTTC
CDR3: CASSLGQAVGYTF

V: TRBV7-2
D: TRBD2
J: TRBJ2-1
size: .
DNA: TGTGCCAGCAGCCGGACTAGCGGGGGGGTCTACAATGAGCAGTTCTTC
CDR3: CASSRTSGGVYNEQFF

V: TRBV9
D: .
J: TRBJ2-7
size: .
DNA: TGTGCCAGCAGCCAAGAAGCCAGGCCCTACGAGCAGTACTTC
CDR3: CASSQEARPYEQYF

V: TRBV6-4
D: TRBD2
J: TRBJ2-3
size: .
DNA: TGTGCCAGCAGTGAAGGGACTAGCGGATTTTCAGATACGCAGTATTTT
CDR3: CASSEGTSGFSDTQYF

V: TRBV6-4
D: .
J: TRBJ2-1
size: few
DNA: TGTGCCAGCAGTCCGGTAGGATCGGAGGCGAATGAGCAGTTCTTC
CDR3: CASSPVGSEANEQFF

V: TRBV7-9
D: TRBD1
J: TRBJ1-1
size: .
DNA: TGTGCCAGCAGCTTAGAAGGGACAGGGGGCGGGACTGAAGCTTTCTTT
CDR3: CASSLEGTGGGTEAFF

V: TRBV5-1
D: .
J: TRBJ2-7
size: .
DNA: TGCGCCAGCAGCTCTAGGTCCGGGACACCCTACGAGCAGTACTTC
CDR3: CASSSRSGTPYEQYF

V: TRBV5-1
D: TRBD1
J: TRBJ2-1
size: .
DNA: TGCGCCAGCAGCCCACGGCCTGACAGGGAGCGGTATGAGCAGTTCTTC
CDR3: CASSPRPDRERYEQFF

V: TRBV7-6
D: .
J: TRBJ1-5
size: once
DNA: TGTGCCAGCAGCTTAGAACTAGGTTGGGATCAGCCCCAGCATTTT
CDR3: CASSLELGWDQPQHF

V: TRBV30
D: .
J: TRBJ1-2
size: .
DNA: TGTGCCTGGAGTAAAGGGTCGGGGTATGGCTACACCTTC
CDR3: CAWSKGSGYGYTF